This TCR beta chain originates from a study of spatial heterogeneity in lung cancer. Germline values: CDR1 SQVTM, CDR2 ANQGSEA. The trim removed 0 bases at V and 10 bases at J, leaving 10 bases unmatched. The CDR3 consists of 16 residues. Whole-study findings and limits: Blood contained ubiquitous expanded tumor TCRs more at resection than at follow-up.

This clonotype was observed many times. Its antigen is undetermined. Stated time point: sample taken at primary tumor resection. More than 70 TRACERx patients with early, untreated non-small cell lung cancer donated samples. The sequenced material consisted of unsorted whole RNA from tumor, nontumor lung or frozen PBMC. Each TCR cDNA molecule carried a unique molecular identifier. Each CDR3 protein gets one entry after TCRdb re-called the 5' RACE reads with MiXCR. The table shows some 41,000 distinct CDR3 sequences, with nearly 7% occurring only once. The chain combines TRBV29-1 with TRBJ2-1, with 12 nucleotides matching TRBD2. The receptor was isolated from a female donor with early-stage non-small cell lung cancer. Material: PBMCs, obtained at surgery. The CDR3 loop is CSVEESWRLAGEEQFF. The CDR3 DNA reads as TGCAGCGTTGAAGAGTCCTGGAGACTAGCGGGGGAAGAGCAGTTCTTC.